This T cell receptor beta chain appears in the sequencing data of a study of CD8+ T cells in alopecia areata (dated by TCRdb to 2016 to 2018). Background for the entire study: The treated patients, all with moderate-to-severe alopecia areata, were enrolled in an open-label pilot trial of oral tofacitinib given at 5 to 10 mg twice daily. In humans, TCRbeta sequencing was performed on scalp tissue and on sorted CD4+ and CD8+ peripheral blood T cells from healthy controls and from patients with patchy or totalis/universalis alopecia areata. RNA came from the PAXgene miRNA kit for fixed scalp, the miRNeasy kit for PBMCs, and the RNeasy kit for mouse skin. TCRbeta CDR3 regions were amplified by immunoSEQ multiplex PCR using 35 Vbeta forward and 13 Jbeta reverse primers. Clonality in the scalp was compared among normal scalp (n=4), patchy alopecia areata scalp (n=8), and alopecia totalis/universalis scalp (n=8). The study used high-throughput TCRbeta sequencing to examine T cell clonal expansion in alopecia areata, in both the C3H/HeJ mouse model and human patients. Tofacitinib was administered for 6 to 18 months, and 6 months of follow-up off drug were then conducted to assess delayed response and recurrence. Tofacitinib-treated patients had biopsies at baseline and at 4 and 24 weeks of treatment, with a later scalp biopsy in several patients.

To prepare the library, the immunoSEQ multiplex PCR assay was applied. For TCR sequencing, RNA was extracted from every sample and reverse transcribed into cDNA to serve as template. First-strand cDNA was synthesized using SuperScript III with a 2:1 mix of oligo-dT and random hexamers. A synthetic immune receptor repertoire was used to measure amplification bias, and any remaining bias was corrected computationally. Turning to the authors' computational methods: After raw reads were preprocessed to remove errors, the CDR3 was defined following IMGT conventions as running from the conserved cysteine to phenylalanine. Clonality was computed by normalizing Shannon entropy by log2 of the number of productive unique TCRs and subtracting the result from 1. Whether scalp clones were CD4 or CD8 was inferred by matching scalp TCRbeta sequences against CD4 and CD8 repertoires sorted from blood. Here the immuneACCESS table is served through TCRdb, limited to in-frame sequences with V and J called. Missing clones are a known gap in these copies; in checked studies unresolved V genes cover under half, and the rest lacks a known reason. That table furnishes V, J and clone size, whereas the DNA furnished D and trimming. For this sample there are 100,000 to 150,000 clones; approximately 49% appear just once. Of the sample, around 20% falls within the top ten clones.

In light of the paper, this sample's time point label describes: baseline before oral tofacitinib. From alopecia areata patients, peripheral blood was collected along with lesional scalp punch biopsies. After PBMCs were isolated by density centrifugation and stained for CD3, CD4 and CD8, a FACSAria was used to sort CD4+ and CD8+ T cells. Overall study results and their limits: TCR sequences shared between patients were less clear than in mice, possibly partly because of HLA diversity in the patient population. Unlike mouse skin, where gammadelta T cells dominate, normal human skin contains resident alphabeta T cells that get sequenced too, which complicates analysis of the scalp TCR repertoire. Higher clonality and more expanded CD8+ clones were observed in lesional scalp than in normal scalp, particularly in alopecia totalis/universalis, a finding suggestive of antigenic drive.

Sequences MNHEY (CDR1) and SMNVEV (CDR2) are obtained from the germline V gene (reference sequence). The CDR3 runs 13 residues from the cysteine to the phenylalanine. The sequence is cut down to CDR3 DNA, 39 bases in frame from base 1. About this clone: What this receptor recognizes is not known. At one of its ends the junction is not consistent with the germline gene, which may arise from a read error.

The material sequenced was CD8+ T cells sorted from blood, taken at week 0. The TCR sequence derives from a human donor with alopecia areata. The rearrangement joined TRBV27 to TRBJ1-1, with 8 bases in between that match TRBD1. The CDR3 protein sequence reads: CASSLILGDRLSF. Here is the DNA: TGTGCCAGCAGTTTAATCCTGGGGGACAGGTTGAGTTTT.